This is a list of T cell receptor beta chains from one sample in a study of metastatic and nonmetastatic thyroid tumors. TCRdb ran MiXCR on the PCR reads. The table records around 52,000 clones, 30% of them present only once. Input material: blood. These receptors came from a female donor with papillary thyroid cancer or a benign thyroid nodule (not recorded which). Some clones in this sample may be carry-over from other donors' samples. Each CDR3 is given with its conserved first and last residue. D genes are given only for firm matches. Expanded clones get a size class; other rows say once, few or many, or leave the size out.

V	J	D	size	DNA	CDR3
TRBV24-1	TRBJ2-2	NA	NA	TGTGCCACCAGTGATTCGGGACAAATAAACCCATCGAACACCGGGGAGCTGTTTTTT	CATSDSGQINPSNTGELFF
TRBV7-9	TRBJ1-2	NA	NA	TGTGCCAGCACCAAGATGGGGCGGGATGGCTACACCTTC	CASTKMGRDGYTF
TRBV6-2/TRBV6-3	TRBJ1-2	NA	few	TGTTCCAGCAGTTACTCATCCCTGGGGCACTACTATGGCTACACCTTC	CSSSYSSLGHYYGYTF
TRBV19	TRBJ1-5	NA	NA	TGTGCCAGTAGTAAGGACGGAGGCAATCAGCCCCAGCATTTT	CASSKDGGNQPQHF
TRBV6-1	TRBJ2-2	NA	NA	TGTGCCAGCAGTTGGTTCGGCACCGGGGAGCTGTTTTTT	CASSWFGTGELFF
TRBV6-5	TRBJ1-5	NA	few	TGTGCCAGCAGTATTCAGGGATCCAGTAGCAATCAGCCCCAGCATTTT	CASSIQGSSSNQPQHF
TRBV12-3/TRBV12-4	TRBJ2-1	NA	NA	TGTGCCAGCAGTTTTACTTCCCTATATTACAATGAGCAGTTCTTC	CASSFTSLYYNEQFF
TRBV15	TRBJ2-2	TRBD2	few	TGTGCCACCAGCAGTGGGGGGCTAGCGGGGTCTAACGGGGAGCTGTTTTTT	CATSSGGLAGSNGELFF
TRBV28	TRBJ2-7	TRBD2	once	TGTGCCAGCAGTTTAGTTCTGTCGGGACTAGCGGGAGGGCCAGGGTACGAGCAGTACTTC	CASSLVLSGLAGGPGYEQYF
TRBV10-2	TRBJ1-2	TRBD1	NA	TGCGCCAGCACAGGGGGCTCGTATGGCTACACCTTC	CASTGGSYGYTF
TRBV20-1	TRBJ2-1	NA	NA	TGCAGTGCTAGGTCTCCTTACAATGAGCAGTTCTTC	CSARSPYNEQFF
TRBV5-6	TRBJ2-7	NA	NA	TGTGCCAGCAGCTTGGCGGAGTCCTACGAGCAGTACTTC	CASSLAESYEQYF
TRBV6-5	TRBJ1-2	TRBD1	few	TGTGCCAGCAGTTACTCTAGGGACAGCTATGGCTACACCTTC	CASSYSRDSYGYTF
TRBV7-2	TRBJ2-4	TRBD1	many	TGTGCCAGCAGCCTTCGAACAGGGGGAGGCAAAAACATTCAGTACTTC	CASSLRTGGGKNIQYF
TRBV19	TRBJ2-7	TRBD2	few	TGTGCCAGTCAACGGGGGGTTGGGTCCTACGAGCAGTACTTC	CASQRGVGSYEQYF
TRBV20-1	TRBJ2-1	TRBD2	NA	TGCGGTGCTGGACTAGCCTTCGATGAGCAGTTCTTC	CGAGLAFDEQFF
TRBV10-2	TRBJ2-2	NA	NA	TGCGCCAGCAGTGATATAAAGGGTTTAGGCGGGGAGCTGTTTTTT	CASSDIKGLGGELFF
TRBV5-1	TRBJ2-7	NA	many	TGCGCCAGCAGCGGGGGGACAGCGATTTCCTACGAGCAGTACTTC	CASSGGTAISYEQYF
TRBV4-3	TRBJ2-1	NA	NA	TGCGCCAGCAGCCCGGGACCCAGAGTTAGGTTCTTC	CASSPGPRVRFF
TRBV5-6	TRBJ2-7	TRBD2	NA	TGTGCCAGCAGCTTCCATACTCGCGGGAGGGGCGAGCAGTACTTC	CASSFHTRGRGEQYF
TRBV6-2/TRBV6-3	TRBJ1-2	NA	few	TGTGCCAGCAGTTACTCCCCGATCCCGGGCAGGAACTATGGCTACACCTTC	CASSYSPIPGRNYGYTF
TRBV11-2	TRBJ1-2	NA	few	TGTGCCAGCAGCTCTACCGGGACACTTAACTATGGCTACACCTTC	CASSSTGTLNYGYTF
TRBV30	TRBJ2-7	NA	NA	TGTGCCTGTACTCATGGGAACTACGAGCAGTACTTC	CACTHGNYEQYF
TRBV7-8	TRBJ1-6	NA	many	TGTGCCAGCAGCCGGGACCCGGGTGGCGATTCACCCCTCCACTTT	CASSRDPGGDSPLHF
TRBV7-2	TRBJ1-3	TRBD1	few	TGTGCCAGCAGCGCACAGGGGGCGCGAGGAAACACCATATATTTT	CASSAQGARGNTIYF
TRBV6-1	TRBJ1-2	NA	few	TGTGCCAGCAACCCCCGGGACGGATGGGGGTATGGCTACACCTTC	CASNPRDGWGYGYTF
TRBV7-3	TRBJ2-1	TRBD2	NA	TGTGCCAGCAGCCCTTACCCGACTAGCGGGAGAAGCGATGAGCAGTTCTTC	CASSPYPTSGRSDEQFF
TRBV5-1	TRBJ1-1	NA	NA	TGCGCCAGCAGCTTGCGGGCCGAGAACACTGAAGCTTTCTTT	CASSLRAENTEAFF
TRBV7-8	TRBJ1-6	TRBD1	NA	TGTGCCAGCAGCCAACGGACAGGGGGAAATTCACCCCTCCACTTT	CASSQRTGGNSPLHF
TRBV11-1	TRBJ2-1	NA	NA	TGTGCCAGCAGCTTAGGTATGCTCTCCAAGGAGCAGTTCTTC	CASSLGMLSKEQFF
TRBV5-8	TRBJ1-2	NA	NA	TGTGCCAGCAGCTTGGCGGCAGGCCGACTGGGTGGCTACACCTTC	CASSLAAGRLGGYTF
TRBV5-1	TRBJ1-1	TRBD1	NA	TGCGCCAGCAGCTACGTCGGGACAGTGAACACTGAAGCTTTCTTT	CASSYVGTVNTEAFF
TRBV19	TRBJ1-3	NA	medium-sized	TGTGCCAGTAGCACAGGGACTGGAAACACCATATATTTT	CASSTGTGNTIYF
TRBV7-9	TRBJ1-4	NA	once	TGTGCCAGCAGCTACCAAGGAAATAATGAAAAACTGTTTTTT	CASSYQGNNEKLFF
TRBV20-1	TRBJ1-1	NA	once	TGCAGTGCTAGTACGGACGGTAACACTGAAGCTTTCTTT	CSASTDGNTEAFF
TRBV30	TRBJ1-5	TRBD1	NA	TGTGCCTGGAGGACAGGGACAGGGCAGCCCCAGCATTTT	CAWRTGTGQPQHF
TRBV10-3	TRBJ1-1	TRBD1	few	TGTGCCATCAGTGACGAGGGGGCGGGGGACACTGAAGCTTTCTTT	CAISDEGAGDTEAFF